A selection of T cell receptor beta chains follows, all from one sample in a study of cytomegalovirus exposure and HLA in healthy donors. This table comes from immunoSEQ multiplex PCR, and its TCRdb copy is limited to in-frame clones, with some not included. The sample lists about 190,000 clones, around 86% occurring once. The source material was PBMCs. The receptors shown here come from a man aged 30 to 39 in good health and CMV-seronegative. The CDR3 runs from the conserved cysteine through the conserved F or W. Each record gives: D gene, clone size, V gene, J gene, CDR3 DNA, CDR3 protein. D genes are given only for firm matches. Size is stated for part of the rows, as once, few or many counts, or as a class when the clone is expanded.

NA	once	TRBV5-1	TRBJ2-1	TGCGCCAGCAGCTCGGACAGTTACAATGATTGGCAGTTCTTC	CASSSDSYNDWQFF
NA	NA	TRBV5-6	TRBJ1-5	TGTGCCAGCAGCTTATACCGGGGAATGGATAATCAGCCCCAGCATTTT	CASSLYRGMDNQPQHF
NA	NA	TRBV11-2	TRBJ1-2	TGTGCCAGCAGCTTATTTGAGGGGGAAAAGTACACCTTC	CASSLFEGEKYTF
NA	NA	TRBV7-2	TRBJ1-3	TGTGCCAGTTCCCGAGGGAGCTCTGGAAACACCATATATTTT	CASSRGSSGNTIYF
NA	NA	TRBV5-4	TRBJ1-2	TGTGCCAGCAGCTTGGACAGTAACTATGGCTACACCTTC	CASSLDSNYGYTF
TRBD2	NA	TRBV29-1	TRBJ2-7	TGCAGCGTTGAAGTTTTTAGCGGGGGGGCCTTCTACGAGCAGTACTTC	CSVEVFSGGAFYEQYF
TRBD1	few	TRBV27	TRBJ2-3	TGTGCCAGCAGTTGGTCTGGAACAGGGGGTTACACAGATACGCAGTATTTT	CASSWSGTGGYTDTQYF
TRBD2	NA	TRBV7-2	TRBJ2-5	TGTGCCAGCAGCTTTAAAGGGGCGGGGCTAGCGGGGAGACAAGAGACCCAGTACTTC	CASSFKGAGLAGRQETQYF
TRBD2	NA	TRBV27	TRBJ2-7	TGTGCCAGCAGAAGGACTAGCGGGTTCTACGAGCAGTACTTC	CASRRTSGFYEQYF
NA	NA	TRBV19	TRBJ2-3	TGTGCCAGTAGTTTCCGAGGCCCTAGCACAGATACGCAGTATTTT	CASSFRGPSTDTQYF
NA	NA	TRBV11-3	TRBJ2-5	TGTGCCAGCAGCTCGTCGGGGCAAGAGACCCAGTACTTC	CASSSSGQETQYF
TRBD1	few	TRBV27	TRBJ1-1	TGTGCCAGCAGTTTGACAGGGTCGAACACTGAAGCTTTCTTT	CASSLTGSNTEAFF
NA	NA	TRBV5-8	TRBJ1-5	TGTGCCAGCAGCTTTTCGGTCGATCAGCCCCAGCATTTT	CASSFSVDQPQHF
NA	NA	TRBV15	TRBJ2-7	TGTGCCACCAGCGAGGGAGGGACAGGCACTATGAAGCAGTACTTC	CATSEGGTGTMKQYF
TRBD1	NA	TRBV10-3	TRBJ2-5	TGTGCCATCAGTGGCCGGACAGGCGTACAAGAGACCCAGTACTTC	CAISGRTGVQETQYF
NA	NA	TRBV6-5	TRBJ1-5	TGTGCCAGCAGTCCAGTACACCGGGGTCAGCCCCAGCATTTT	CASSPVHRGQPQHF
TRBD1	NA	TRBV25-1	TRBJ1-2	TGTGCCAGCAGTGAATCCGTCGGGACAGGGTATGGCTACACCTTC	CASSESVGTGYGYTF
NA	NA	TRBV21-1	TRBJ2-3	TGTGCCAGCAGCAATTCGGGGATTAGCACAGATACGCAGTATTTT	CASSNSGISTDTQYF
NA	NA	TRBV6-5	TRBJ2-3	TGTGCCAGCAGTTACGACGCTCGGGAGAGCACAGATACGCAGTATTTT	CASSYDARESTDTQYF
NA	NA	TRBV28	TRBJ2-2	TGTGCCAGCAGGCCCCCGGAGGGGGCGCAACACGGGGAGCTGTTTTTT	CASRPPEGAQHGELFF
TRBD1	NA	TRBV11-2	TRBJ2-7	TGTGCCAGCAGCCGGACAGGGGGCAACGAGCAGTACTTC	CASSRTGGNEQYF
NA	NA	TRBV5-1	TRBJ1-5	TGCGCCAGCAGCTTAGGGGGAGATCAGCCCCAGCATTTT	CASSLGGDQPQHF
TRBD2	NA	TRBV7-8	TRBJ2-1	TGTGCCAGCAGCCCCGAACTAGCGGGGGGAGACAATGAGCAGTTCTTC	CASSPELAGGDNEQFF
NA	NA	TRBV7-9	TRBJ1-3	TGTGCCAGCAGCCCATTAACACAGGGTCTTCTTTCTGGAAACACCATATATTTT	CASSPLTQGLLSGNTIYF
NA	few	TRBV6-5	TRBJ1-1	TGTGCCGGGGGGGGGACTCCGAACACTGAAGCTTTCTTT	CAGGGTPNTEAFF
NA	NA	TRBV7-2	TRBJ2-3	TGTGCCAGCAGCTTATCGGTCCGGAGCACAGATACGCAGTATTTT	CASSLSVRSTDTQYF
TRBD2	NA	TRBV6-5	TRBJ2-1	TGTGCCAGCAGCTTTAGCGGGAGGGCGATTAATGAGCAGTTCTTC	CASSFSGRAINEQFF
NA	NA	TRBV9	TRBJ1-5	TGTGCCAGCAGCCCCGGGGGAGGCTTGGCAACTTATAGCAATCAGCCCCAGCATTTT	CASSPGGGLATYSNQPQHF
TRBD1	NA	TRBV15	TRBJ1-4	TGTGCCACCAGCAGGGGACGGACAGGGGATGAAAAACTGTTTTTT	CATSRGRTGDEKLFF
TRBD2	NA	TRBV14	TRBJ2-3	TGTGCCAGCAGCCTGGGGGGGGGCACAGATACGCAGTATTTT	CASSLGGGTDTQYF
NA	NA	TRBV6-5	TRBJ2-1	TGTGCCAGCAGCTCTCCGGCGGACTTTCGGCAGTTCTTC	CASSSPADFRQFF
NA	few	TRBV28	TRBJ2-3	TGTGCCAGCAGTTTCTCCGATACGCAGTATTTT	CASSFSDTQYF
NA	NA	TRBV7-2	TRBJ2-1	TGTGCCAGCAGCCTACGCCGTGGGGACACGAGCTCCTACAATGAGCAGTTCTTC	CASSLRRGDTSSYNEQFF